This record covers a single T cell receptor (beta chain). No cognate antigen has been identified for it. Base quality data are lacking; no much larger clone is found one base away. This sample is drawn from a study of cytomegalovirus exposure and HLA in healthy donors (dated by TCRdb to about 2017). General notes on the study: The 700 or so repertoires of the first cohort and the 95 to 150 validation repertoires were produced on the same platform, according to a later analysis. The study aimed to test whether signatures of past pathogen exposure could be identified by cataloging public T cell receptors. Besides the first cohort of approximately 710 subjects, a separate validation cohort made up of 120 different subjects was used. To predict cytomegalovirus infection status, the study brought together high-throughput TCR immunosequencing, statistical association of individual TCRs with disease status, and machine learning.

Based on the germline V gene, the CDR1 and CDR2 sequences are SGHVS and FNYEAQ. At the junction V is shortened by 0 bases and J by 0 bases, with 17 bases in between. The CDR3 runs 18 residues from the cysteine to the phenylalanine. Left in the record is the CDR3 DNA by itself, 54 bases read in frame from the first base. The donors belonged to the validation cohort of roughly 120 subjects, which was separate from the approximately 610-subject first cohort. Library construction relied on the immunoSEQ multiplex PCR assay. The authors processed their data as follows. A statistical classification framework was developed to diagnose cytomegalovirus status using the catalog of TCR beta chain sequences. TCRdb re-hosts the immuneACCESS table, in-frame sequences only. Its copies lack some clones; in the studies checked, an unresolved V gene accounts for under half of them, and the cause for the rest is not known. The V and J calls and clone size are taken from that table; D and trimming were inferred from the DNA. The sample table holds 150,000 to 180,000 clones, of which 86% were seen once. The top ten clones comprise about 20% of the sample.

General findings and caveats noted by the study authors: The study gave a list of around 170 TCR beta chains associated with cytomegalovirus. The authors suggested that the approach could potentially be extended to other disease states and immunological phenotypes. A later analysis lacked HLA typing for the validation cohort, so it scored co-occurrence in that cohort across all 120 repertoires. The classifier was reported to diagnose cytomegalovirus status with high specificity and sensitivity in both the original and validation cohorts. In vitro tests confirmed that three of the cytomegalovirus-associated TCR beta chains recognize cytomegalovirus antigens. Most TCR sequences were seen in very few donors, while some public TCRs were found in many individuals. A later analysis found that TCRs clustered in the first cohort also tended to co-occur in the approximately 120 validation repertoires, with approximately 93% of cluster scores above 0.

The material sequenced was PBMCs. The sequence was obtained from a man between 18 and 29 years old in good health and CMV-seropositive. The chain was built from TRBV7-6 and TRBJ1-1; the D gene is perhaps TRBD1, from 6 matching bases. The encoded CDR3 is CASSLAEGVPFMNTEAFF. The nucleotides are TGTGCCAGCAGCTTAGCAGAGGGGGTCCCTTTCATGAACACTGAAGCTTTCTTT.